Listed below are T cell receptor beta chains from one sample, sequenced in a study of Graves' ophthalmopathy and Graves' hyperthyroidism. TCRdb fed the multiplex PCR reads into MiXCR, producing one record per CDR3 protein. The sample lists about 550,000 distinct CDR3 sequences; under 45% were seen once. Sample: peripheral blood or thyroid tissue (not recorded which). These receptor sequences come from an adult man with Graves' hyperthyroidism. Each CDR3 is given with its conserved first and last residue.

v_call: TRBV9
cdr3_aa: CAGSISTRDDYTF

v_call: TRBV7-2
cdr3_aa: CASSLTAGKSGSTIYF

v_call: TRBV11-2
cdr3_aa: CASSLEFYEQYF

v_call: TRBV7-3
cdr3_aa: CASSGGGAAFF

v_call: TRBV20-1
cdr3_aa: CSARLPGETFYEQYF

v_call: TRBV18
cdr3_aa: CASSPGTDNQPQHF

v_call: TRBV20-1
cdr3_aa: CSAREAGSGTDEKLVF

v_call: TRBV29-1
cdr3_aa: CSVRQLFSGNTIYF

v_call: TRBV24-1
cdr3_aa: CATSDLAGTSAYNEQFF

v_call: TRBV12-3/TRBV12-4
cdr3_aa: CASTPAQGFSEQYF

v_call: TRBV7-2
cdr3_aa: CASSPGLAVSLASYEQYF

v_call: TRBV24-1
cdr3_aa: CATSDSTDGAYQETQYF

v_call: TRBV20-1
cdr3_aa: CSGGTLYTEAFF

v_call: TRBV20-1
cdr3_aa: CSARDTRNSNQPQHF

v_call: TRBV12-3/TRBV12-4
cdr3_aa: CASSLRGHSGNTTYF

v_call: TRBV20-1
cdr3_aa: CGAGAEETQYF

v_call: TRBV6-5
cdr3_aa: CASSYAGVNTEAFF

v_call: TRBV6-5
cdr3_aa: CASSYGTGGSPQHF

v_call: TRBV7-9
cdr3_aa: CASSQVSRGTGELFF

v_call: TRBV5-4
cdr3_aa: CASSSMTGRGEKLSF

v_call: TRBV14
cdr3_aa: CASSQERGVNEKLFF

v_call: TRBV5-4
cdr3_aa: CASSLTGGNYGYTF

v_call: TRBV24-1
cdr3_aa: CATSASTGGPYNEQFF

v_call: TRBV20-1
cdr3_aa: CSARKTSGPYEQYF

v_call: TRBV5-1
cdr3_aa: CASSSGLPNTEAFF

v_call: TRBV5-8
cdr3_aa: CASSLEGGIASPLHF

v_call: TRBV29-1
cdr3_aa: CSVETGVAGAEQYF

v_call: TRBV20-1
cdr3_aa: CSAPSPAANSPLHF